The clone carrying this T cell receptor (beta chain) has more than one count but fewer than ten. This specimen comes from a study of cytomegalovirus exposure and HLA in healthy donors. The CDR3 extends over 13 amino acids. From germline, CDR1 is SGHTS and CDR2 YDEGEE. V was shortened by 0 bases and J by 4 bases, with 7 bases between the two germline ends. The PCR employed 60 Vbeta primers together with 13 Jbeta primers. Only in-frame clones appear in the TCRdb table, and some are missing; sequencing was by immunoSEQ multiplex PCR. Counted here are some 120,000 clones, less than 20% occurring once; the ten biggest clones make up 1.9%.

The clonotype was recovered from a woman under 30 in good health and CMV-seronegative. This chain joins TRBV5-8 and TRBJ1-1; the D gene is possibly TRBD1 (6 bases). Material: PBMCs. The CDR3 loop reads CASSLEGGTEAFF. CDR3 DNA sequence: TGTGCCAGCAGCTTGGAAGGGGGCACTGAAGCTTTCTTT.